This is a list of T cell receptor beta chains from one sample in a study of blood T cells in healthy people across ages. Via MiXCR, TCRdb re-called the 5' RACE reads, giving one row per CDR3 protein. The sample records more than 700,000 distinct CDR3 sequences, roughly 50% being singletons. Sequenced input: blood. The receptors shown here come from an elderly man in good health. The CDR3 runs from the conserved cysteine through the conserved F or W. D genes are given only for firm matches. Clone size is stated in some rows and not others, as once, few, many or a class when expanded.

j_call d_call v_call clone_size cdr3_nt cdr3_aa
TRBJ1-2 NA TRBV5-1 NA TGCGCCAGCAGCTTGACAGAGAACTATGGCTACACCTTC CASSLTENYGYTF
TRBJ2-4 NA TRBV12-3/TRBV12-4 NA TGTGCCAGCACCCTAGGGCAGCCACTAGCCAAAAACATTCAGTACTTC CASTLGQPLAKNIQYF
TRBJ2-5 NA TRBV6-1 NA TGTGCCAGCAGTGAAGGTGGCGGTCCCCAAGAGACCCAGTACTTC CASSEGGGPQETQYF
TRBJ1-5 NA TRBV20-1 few TGCAGTGCTAGTTTCCTACCTGGGAGCAATCAGCCCCAGCATTTT CSASFLPGSNQPQHF
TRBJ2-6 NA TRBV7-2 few TGTGCCAGCAGCCCCCGTAGGGGTTATAGCTCTGGGGCCAACGTCCTGACTTTC CASSPRRGYSSGANVLTF
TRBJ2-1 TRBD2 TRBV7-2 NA TGTGCCAGCGGCTCTTTAGCGGGAGGGCCCAATGAGCAGTTCTTC CASGSLAGGPNEQFF
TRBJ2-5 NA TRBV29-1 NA TGCAGCGTTGAAGTGCAACAGAGGGAAGAGACCCAGTACTTC CSVEVQQREETQYF
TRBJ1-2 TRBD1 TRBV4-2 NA TGTGCCAGCAGCCAGGACAGGGCCGCGAACTATGGCTACACCTTC CASSQDRAANYGYTF
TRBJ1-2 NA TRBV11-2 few TGTGCCAGCAGCGGACGGGAGACTACTAACTATGGCTACACCTTC CASSGRETTNYGYTF
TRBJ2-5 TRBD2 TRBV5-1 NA TGCGCCAGCAGCGTAGCGGGCAACCAAGAGACCCAGTACTTC CASSVAGNQETQYF
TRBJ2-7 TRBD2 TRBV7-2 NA TGTGCCAGCAGCTTAGCTTTAGGCGGGAGACAGTACGAGCAGTACTTC CASSLALGGRQYEQYF
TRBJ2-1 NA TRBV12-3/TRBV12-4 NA TGTGCCAGCAGTTTAAGTGCGGGGAACTCCTACAATGAGCAGTTCTTC CASSLSAGNSYNEQFF
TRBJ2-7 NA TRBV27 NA TGTGCCAGCAGCGGCAGGAGGGTCTACGAGCAGTACTTC CASSGRRVYEQYF
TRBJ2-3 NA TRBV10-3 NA NA CAVGGGSRYAYF
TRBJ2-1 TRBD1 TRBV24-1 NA TGTGCCACCAGTGATTTGGACAGGGTATCGGGTGGTAATGAGCAGTTCTTC CATSDLDRVSGGNEQFF
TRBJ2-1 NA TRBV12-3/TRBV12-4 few TGTGCCAGCAGCGCACAGGGGACTATAACGAACAATGAGCAGTTCTTC CASSAQGTITNNEQFF
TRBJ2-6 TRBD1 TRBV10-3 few TGTGCCATCAGTGAGGGGACAGGAGGCTCTGGGGCCAACGTCCTGACTTTC CAISEGTGGSGANVLTF
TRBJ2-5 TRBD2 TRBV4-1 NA TGCGCCAGCACGGGGCGGGAGAGGCATGAGACCCAGTACTTC CASTGRERHETQYF
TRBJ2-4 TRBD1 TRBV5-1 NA TGCGCCAGCAGCCCAGGGACAGGGGGAATAAACATTCAGTACTTC CASSPGTGGINIQYF
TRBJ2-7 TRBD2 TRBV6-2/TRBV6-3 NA TGTGCCAGCAGGGGGAGGACTAGCGGGAGGGGTTTGGACAATGAGCAGTACTTC CASRGRTSGRGLDNEQYF
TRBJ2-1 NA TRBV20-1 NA TGCAGTGCTAGGGATATAAGAGTACGGCAGTTCTTC CSARDIRVRQFF
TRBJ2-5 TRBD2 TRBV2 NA TGTGCCAGCAGGCTAGGAGTCGTCGTGACTAGCGGATTCCAAGAGACCCAGTACTTC CASRLGVVVTSGFQETQYF
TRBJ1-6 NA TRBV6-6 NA TGTGCCAGCAGTCAAGGACAGACCTCCTATAATTCACCCCTCCACTTT CASSQGQTSYNSPLHF
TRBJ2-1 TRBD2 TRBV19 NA TGTGCCAGTAGTGGGATAGCGGGAAGAGATGAGCAGTTCTTC CASSGIAGRDEQFF
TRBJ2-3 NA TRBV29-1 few TGCAGCGCGAAACAGGGAAGGTTCACAGATACGCAGTATTTT CSAKQGRFTDTQYF
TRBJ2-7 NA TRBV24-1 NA TGTGCCACCAGTGTCCTGATCGGGTTGAACTCCTACGAGCAGTACTTC CATSVLIGLNSYEQYF
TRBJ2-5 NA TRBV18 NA TGTGCCAGCCTCAGCGGGCGACAGGGAGTCCAAGAGACCCAGTACTTC CASLSGRQGVQETQYF
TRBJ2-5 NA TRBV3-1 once TGTGCCAGCAGCCAAGATTATCTGGGTGTCGAGACCCAGTACTTC CASSQDYLGVETQYF
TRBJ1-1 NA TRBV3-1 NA TGTGCCAGCACCCCATGGGGGGGCACTGAAGCTTTCTTT CASTPWGGTEAFF
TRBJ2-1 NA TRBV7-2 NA TGTGCCAGCAGCTTAGGGGTAGCGAGACGAACCTACAATGAGCAGTTCTTC CASSLGVARRTYNEQFF
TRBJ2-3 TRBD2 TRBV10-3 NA TGTGCCATCAGTCCCGACGGGACTAGCGGGAGTGAGACGGGTACGCAGTATTTT CAISPDGTSGSETGTQYF
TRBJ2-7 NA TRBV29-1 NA TGCAGCGTTGCGGCAGCCGAGGGGTACGAGCAGTACTTC CSVAAAEGYEQYF
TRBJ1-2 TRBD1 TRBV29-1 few TGCAGCGTTGAAGAGGGGACAGGGGGAAGCGGCACCTTC CSVEEGTGGSGTF
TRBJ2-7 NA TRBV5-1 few TGCGCCAGCAGCTTGGACGGACAGCTCTACGAGCAGTACTTC CASSLDGQLYEQYF
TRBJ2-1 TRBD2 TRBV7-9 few TGCGCCAGCAGCTTAAAAAAGGCGGGAGGCGGAAGTGAGCAGTTCTTC CASSLKKAGGGSEQFF
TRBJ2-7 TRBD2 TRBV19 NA TGTGCCAGTAGTATAGGGACTAGCTTCTACGAGCAGTACTTC CASSIGTSFYEQYF
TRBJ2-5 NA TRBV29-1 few TGCAGCGTTGAAAGATCTCAGCGGGGCAGGGGAGAGACCCAGTACTTC CSVERSQRGRGETQYF
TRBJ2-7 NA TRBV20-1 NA TGCAGTGCTGGCGCCCCAACTCTAGCGCCGAGCCCCTACGAGCAGTACTTC CSAGAPTLAPSPYEQYF
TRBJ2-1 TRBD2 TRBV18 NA TGTGCCAGCTCACCCCAATCGGGAGGGGGCAATGAGCAGTTCTTC CASSPQSGGGNEQFF